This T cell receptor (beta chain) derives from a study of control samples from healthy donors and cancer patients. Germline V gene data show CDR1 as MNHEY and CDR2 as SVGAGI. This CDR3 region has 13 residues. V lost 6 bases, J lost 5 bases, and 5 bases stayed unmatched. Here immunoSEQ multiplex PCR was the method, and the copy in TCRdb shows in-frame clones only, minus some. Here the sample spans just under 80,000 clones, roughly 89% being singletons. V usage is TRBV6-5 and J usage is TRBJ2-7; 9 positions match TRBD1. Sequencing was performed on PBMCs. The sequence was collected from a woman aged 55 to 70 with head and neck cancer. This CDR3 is CASRGTGYDEQYF. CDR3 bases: TGTGCCAGCAGGGGGACAGGGTACGACGAGCAGTACTTC.